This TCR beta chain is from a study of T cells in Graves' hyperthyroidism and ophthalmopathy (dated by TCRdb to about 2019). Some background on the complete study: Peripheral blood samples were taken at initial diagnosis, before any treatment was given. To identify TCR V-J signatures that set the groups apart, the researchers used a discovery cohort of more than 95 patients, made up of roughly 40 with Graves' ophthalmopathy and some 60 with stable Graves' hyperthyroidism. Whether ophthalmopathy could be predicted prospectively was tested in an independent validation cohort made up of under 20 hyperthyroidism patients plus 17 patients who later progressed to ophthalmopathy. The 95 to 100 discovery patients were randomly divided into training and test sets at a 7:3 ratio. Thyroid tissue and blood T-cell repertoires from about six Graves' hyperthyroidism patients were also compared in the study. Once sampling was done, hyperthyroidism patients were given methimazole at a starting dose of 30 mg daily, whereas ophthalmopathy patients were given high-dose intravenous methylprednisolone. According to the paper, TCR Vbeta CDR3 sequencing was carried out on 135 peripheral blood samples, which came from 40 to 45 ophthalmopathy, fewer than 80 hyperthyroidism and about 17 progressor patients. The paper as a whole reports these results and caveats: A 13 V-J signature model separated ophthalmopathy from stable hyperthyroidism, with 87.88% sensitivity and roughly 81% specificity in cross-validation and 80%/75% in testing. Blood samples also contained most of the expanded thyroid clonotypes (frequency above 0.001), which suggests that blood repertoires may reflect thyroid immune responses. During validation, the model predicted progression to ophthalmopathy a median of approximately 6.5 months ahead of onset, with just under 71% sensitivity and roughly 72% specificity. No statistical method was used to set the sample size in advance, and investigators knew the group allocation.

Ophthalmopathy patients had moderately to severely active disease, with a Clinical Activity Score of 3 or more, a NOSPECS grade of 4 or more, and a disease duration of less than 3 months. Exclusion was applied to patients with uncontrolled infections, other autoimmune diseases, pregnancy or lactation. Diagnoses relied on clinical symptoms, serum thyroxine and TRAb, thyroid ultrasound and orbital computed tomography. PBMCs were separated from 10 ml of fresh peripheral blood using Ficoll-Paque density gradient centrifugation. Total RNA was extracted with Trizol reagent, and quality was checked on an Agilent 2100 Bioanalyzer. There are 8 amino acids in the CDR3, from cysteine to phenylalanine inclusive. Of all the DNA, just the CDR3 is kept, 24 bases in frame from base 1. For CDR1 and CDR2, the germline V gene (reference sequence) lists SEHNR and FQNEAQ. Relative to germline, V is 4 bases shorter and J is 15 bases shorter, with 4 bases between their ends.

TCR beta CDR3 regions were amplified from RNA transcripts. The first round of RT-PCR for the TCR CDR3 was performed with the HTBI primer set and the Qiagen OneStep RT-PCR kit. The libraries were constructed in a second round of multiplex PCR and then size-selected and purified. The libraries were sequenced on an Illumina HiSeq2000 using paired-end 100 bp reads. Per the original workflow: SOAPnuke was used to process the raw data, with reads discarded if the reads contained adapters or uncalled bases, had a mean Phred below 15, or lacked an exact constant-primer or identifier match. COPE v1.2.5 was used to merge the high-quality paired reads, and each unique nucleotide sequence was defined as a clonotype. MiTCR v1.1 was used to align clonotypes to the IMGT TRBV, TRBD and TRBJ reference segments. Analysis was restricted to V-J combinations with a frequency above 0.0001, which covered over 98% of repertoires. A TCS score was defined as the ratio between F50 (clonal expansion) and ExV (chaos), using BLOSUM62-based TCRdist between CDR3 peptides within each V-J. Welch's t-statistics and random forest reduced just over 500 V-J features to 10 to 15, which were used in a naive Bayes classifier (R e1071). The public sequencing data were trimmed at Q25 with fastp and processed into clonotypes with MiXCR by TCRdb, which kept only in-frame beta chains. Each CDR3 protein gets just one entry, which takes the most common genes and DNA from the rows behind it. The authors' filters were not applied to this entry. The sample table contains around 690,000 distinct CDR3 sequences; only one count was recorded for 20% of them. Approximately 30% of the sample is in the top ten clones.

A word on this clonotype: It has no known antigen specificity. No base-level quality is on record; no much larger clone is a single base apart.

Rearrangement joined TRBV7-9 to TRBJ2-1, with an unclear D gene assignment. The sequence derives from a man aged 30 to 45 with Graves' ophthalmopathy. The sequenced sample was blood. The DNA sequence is TGTGCCAGCAGCTCCAGGTTCTTC. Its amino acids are CASSSRFF.